This T cell receptor beta chain was documented in a study of blood T cell repertoires in COVID-19. Looking at the study overall: The United States, Italy and Spain were the sources of the acute and convalescent COVID-19 samples. Nucleic acid was either cDNA or gDNA, and it came from T cells, B-cell-depleted T cells, or PBMCs.

Study processing details: Nucleated cell number was recorded as an estimate derived from reference gene primer amplification. The table came from immunoSEQ multiplex PCR; TCRdb's copy has only in-frame clones and leaves some out. That table is the source of V, J and clone size, and D and trimming were worked out from the DNA. The table shows 300,000 or so clones, with around four fifths occurring only once. Germline V gene data show CDR1 as SGHRS and CDR2 as YFSETQ. The V end lost 2 bases, the J end lost 1 base, and 10 bases lay between the germline ends. The length of the CDR3 is 15 residues. The sequencing sample was made of peripheral blood. The receptor's source is a woman aged 45-59 years with active or convalescent COVID-19. The V call is TRBV5-1, the J call TRBJ2-1, with D tentatively TRBD2 (6 bases). Here the CDR3 reads CASSFRDSSYNEQFF. The CDR3 DNA reads TGCGCCAGCAGCTTTCGGGACTCATCCTACAATGAGCAGTTCTTC.